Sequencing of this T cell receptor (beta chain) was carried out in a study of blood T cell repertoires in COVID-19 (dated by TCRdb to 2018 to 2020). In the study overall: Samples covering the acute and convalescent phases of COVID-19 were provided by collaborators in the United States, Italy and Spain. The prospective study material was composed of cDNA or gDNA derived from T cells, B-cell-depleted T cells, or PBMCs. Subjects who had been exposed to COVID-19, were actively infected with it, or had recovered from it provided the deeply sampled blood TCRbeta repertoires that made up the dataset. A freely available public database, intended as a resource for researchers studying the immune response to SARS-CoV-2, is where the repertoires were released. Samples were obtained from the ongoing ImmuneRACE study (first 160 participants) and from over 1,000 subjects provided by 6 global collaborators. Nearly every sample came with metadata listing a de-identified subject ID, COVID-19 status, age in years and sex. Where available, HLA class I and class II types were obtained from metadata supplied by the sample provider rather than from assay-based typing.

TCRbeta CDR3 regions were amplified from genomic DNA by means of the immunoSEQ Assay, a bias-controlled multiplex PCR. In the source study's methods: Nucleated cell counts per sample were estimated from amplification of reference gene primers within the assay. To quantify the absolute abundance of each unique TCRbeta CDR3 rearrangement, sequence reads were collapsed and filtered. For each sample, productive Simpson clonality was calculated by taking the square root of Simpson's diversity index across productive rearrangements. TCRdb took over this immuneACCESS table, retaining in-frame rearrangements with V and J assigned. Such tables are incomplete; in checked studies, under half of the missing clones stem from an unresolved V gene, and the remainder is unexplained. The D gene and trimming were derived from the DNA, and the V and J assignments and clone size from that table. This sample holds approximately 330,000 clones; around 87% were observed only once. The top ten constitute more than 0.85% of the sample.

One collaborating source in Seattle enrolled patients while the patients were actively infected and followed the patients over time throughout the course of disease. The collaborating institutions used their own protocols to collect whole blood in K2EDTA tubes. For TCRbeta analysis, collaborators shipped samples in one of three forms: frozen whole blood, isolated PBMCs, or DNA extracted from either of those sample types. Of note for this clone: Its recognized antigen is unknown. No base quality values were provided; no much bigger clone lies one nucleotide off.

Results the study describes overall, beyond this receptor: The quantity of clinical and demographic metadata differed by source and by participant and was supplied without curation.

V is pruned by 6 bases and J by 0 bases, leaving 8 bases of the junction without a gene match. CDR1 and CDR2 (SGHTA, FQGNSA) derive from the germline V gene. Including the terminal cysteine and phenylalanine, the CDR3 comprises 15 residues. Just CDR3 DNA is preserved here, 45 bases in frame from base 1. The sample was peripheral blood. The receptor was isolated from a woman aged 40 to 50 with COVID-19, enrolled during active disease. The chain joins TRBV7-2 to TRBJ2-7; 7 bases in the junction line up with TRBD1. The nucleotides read TGTGCCAGCAGGCCAGACAGGGCGGGCTCCTACGAGCAGTACTTC. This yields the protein CASRPDRAGSYEQYF.